This passage covers 2 T cell receptor beta chains from one sample sequenced in a study of T cells after yellow fever vaccination. TCRdb re-analysed the 5' RACE reads in MiXCR, keeping a single row per CDR3 protein. The sample contains approximately 160,000 distinct CDR3 sequences, roughly 8.8% of which appear only once. The sequencing used CD8+ T cells sorted from PBMCs, collected 45 days after the yellow fever booster vaccination. The source is a man aged 18 to 29 who received the YFV17D yellow fever vaccine.

This sequence joins TRBV7-9 and TRBJ1-1; TRBD1 is a possible D gene (6 bases). Trimming stripped 5 bases from V and 11 bases from J, with 18 bases between. Germline CDR1 SEHNR, CDR2 FQNEAQ (reference sequence). The CDR3 is made up of 13 amino acids. CDR3: CASSDRDTPVAFF. CDR3 sequence (DNA): TGTGCCAGCAGCGACCGGGACACCCCCGTGGCTTTCTTT.

Only a few counts were recorded for this clonotype. V usage is TRBV11-2 and J usage is TRBJ1-1; no reliable D call. V was cut by 4 bases and J by 0 bases, with 15 bases left in between. The CDR3 is 16 residues long. Germline CDR1 SGHAT, CDR2 FQNNGV. The CDR3 DNA sequence: TGTGCCAGCAGCTCCGTTGAGACGCTTTTGAACACTGAAGCTTTCTTT. Translating it yields CASSSVETLLNTEAFF.